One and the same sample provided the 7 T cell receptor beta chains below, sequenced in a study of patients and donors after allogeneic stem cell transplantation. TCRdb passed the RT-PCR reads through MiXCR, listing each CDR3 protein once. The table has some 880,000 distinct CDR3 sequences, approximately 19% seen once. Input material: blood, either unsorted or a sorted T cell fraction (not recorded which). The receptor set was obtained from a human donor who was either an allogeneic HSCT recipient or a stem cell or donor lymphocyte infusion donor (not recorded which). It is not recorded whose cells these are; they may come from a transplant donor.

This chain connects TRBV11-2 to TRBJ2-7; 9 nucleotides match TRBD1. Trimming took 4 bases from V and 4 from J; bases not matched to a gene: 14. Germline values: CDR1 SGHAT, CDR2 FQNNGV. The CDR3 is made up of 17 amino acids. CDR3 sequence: CASSSYRGPTHRYEQYF. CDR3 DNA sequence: TGTGCCAGCAGCTCTTACAGGGGGCCCACTCATCGGTACGAGCAGTACTTC.

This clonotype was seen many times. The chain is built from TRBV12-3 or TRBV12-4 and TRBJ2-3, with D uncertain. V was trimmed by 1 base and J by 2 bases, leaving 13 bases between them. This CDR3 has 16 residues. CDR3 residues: CASSLGVDRFTDTQYF. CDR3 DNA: TGTGCCAGCAGTTTAGGAGTCGACCGTTTCACAGATACGCAGTATTTT.

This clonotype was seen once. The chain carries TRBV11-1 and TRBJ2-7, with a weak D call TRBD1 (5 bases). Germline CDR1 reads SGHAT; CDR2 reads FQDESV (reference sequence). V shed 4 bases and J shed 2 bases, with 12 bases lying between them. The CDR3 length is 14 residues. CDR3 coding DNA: TGTGCCAGCAGCTGGGCCAGGGAAGCCTACGAGCAGTACTTC. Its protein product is CASSWAREAYEQYF.

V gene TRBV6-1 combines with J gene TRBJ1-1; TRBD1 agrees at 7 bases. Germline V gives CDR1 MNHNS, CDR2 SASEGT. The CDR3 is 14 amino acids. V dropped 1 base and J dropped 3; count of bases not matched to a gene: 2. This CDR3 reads CASSEETGYTEAFF. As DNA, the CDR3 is TGTGCCAGCAGTGAAGAGACAGGGTACACTGAAGCTTTCTTT.

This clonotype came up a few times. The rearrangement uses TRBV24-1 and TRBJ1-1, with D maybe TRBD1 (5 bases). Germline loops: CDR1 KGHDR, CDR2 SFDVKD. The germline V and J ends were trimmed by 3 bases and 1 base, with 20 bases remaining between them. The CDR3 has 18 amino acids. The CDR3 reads CATSDTPKPGVANTEAFF. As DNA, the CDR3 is TGTGCCACCAGTGATACACCGAAACCGGGGGTTGCGAACACTGAAGCTTTCTTT.

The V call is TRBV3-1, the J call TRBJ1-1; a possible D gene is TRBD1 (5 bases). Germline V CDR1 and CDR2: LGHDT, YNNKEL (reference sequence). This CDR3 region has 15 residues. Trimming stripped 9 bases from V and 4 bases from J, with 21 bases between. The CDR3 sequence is CASQASSGGVTEAFF. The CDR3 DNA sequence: TGTGCCAGTCAAGCCAGCTCCGGAGGGGTCACTGAAGCTTTCTTT.

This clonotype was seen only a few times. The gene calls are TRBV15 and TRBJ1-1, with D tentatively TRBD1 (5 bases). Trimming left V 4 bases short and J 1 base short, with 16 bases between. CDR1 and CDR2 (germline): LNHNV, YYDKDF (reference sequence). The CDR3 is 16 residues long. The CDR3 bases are TGTGCCACCAGCAAACGCATGTTGGGGGAGAACACTGAAGCTTTCTTT. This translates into CATSKRMLGENTEAFF.